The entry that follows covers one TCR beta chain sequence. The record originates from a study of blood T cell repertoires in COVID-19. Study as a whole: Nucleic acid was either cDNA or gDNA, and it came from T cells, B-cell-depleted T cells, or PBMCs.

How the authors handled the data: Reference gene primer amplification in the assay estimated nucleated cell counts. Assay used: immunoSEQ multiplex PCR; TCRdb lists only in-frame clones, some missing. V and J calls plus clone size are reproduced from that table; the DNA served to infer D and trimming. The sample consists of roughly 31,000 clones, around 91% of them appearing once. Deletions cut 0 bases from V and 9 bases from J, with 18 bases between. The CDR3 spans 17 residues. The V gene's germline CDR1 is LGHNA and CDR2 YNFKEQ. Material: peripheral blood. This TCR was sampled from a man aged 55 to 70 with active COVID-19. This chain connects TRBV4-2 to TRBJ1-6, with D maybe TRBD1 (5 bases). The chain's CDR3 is CASSQDPTANGGSPLHF. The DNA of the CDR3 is TGTGCCAGCAGCCAAGATCCCACCGCCAACGGGGGTTCACCCCTCCACTTT.